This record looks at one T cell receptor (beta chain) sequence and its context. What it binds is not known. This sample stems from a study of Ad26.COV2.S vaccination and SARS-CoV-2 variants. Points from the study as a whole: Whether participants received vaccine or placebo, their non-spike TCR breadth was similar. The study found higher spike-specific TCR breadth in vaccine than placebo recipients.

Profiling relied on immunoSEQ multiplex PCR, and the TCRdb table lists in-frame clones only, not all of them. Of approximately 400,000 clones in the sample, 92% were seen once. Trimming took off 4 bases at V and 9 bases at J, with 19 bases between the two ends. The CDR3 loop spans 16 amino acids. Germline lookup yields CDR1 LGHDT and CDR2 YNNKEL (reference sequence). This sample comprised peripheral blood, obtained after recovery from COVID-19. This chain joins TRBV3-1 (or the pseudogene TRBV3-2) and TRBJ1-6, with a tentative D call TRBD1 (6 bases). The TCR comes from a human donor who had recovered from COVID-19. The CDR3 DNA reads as TGTGCCAGCAGCCTGGGACATCTCGATCCCATTTCACCCCTCCACTTT. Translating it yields CASSLGHLDPISPLHF.